The 15 T cell receptor beta chains in this list originate from one sample, sequenced in a study of TIL therapy for anti-PD-1-resistant metastatic lung cancer. The time point was: pre-treatment sample, taken before nivolumab and TIL therapy. The libraries were made with immunoSEQ v3. Produced via immunoSEQ multiplex PCR; TCRdb's table is partial and in-frame only. The table has 15,000 to 20,000 clones, 83% seen once. Sequenced here: blood, sampled at baseline. These receptors originate from a person between 30 and 80 years old with non-small cell lung cancer.

This rearrangement joins TRBV5-4 to TRBJ2-1, with 11 bases lining up with TRBD2. The CDR3 contains 18 residues. J was trimmed by 2 bases and V by 4 bases; bases with no gene match: 11. The V gene's germline CDR1 is SGHNT and CDR2 YYREEE (reference sequence). The CDR3 sequence is CASSDRTSGSSAYNEQFF. CDR3 sequence (DNA): TGTGCCAGCAGCGACCGGACTAGCGGGTCCTCCGCCTACAATGAGCAGTTCTTC. Full variable domain (rest looked up from reference TRBV5-4 and TRBJ2-1): ETGVTQSPTHLIKTRGQQVTLRCSSQSGHNTVSWYQQALGQGPQFIFQYYREEENGRGNFPPRFSGLQFPNYSSELNVNALELDDSALYLCASSDRTSGSSAYNEQFFGPGTRLTVL.

The rearrangement links TRBV5-6 to TRBJ2-5; D possibly corresponds to TRBD1 (6 bases). The CDR3 runs 16 residues. Trimming removed 2 bases at V and 3 bases at J, with 17 bases between. Germline V lookup: CDR1 SGHDT, CDR2 YYEEEE. CDR3 coding DNA: TGTGCCAGCAGCTTTCAGTACAGGGCCCTTAAAGAGACCCAGTACTTC. Translation gives CASSFQYRALKETQYF.

This clone was found a few times. The rearrangement links TRBV5-6 to TRBJ1-5, with a tentative D call TRBD1 (5 bases). Trimming left V 3 bases short and J 3 bases short, with 19 bases between. Germline loops: CDR1 SGHDT, CDR2 YYEEEE. The CDR3 length is 17 residues. The CDR3 DNA is TGTGCCAGCAGCTCCGGGGGGGTGTTGGGCTACAATCAGCCCCAGCATTTT. Translated: CASSSGGVLGYNQPQHF.

This chain joins TRBV6-1 and TRBJ2-1; a weak D match, TRBD2 (5 bases). Trimming stripped 2 bases from V and 9 bases from J, with 14 bases between. Germline values: CDR1 MNHNS, CDR2 SASEGT. The CDR3 consists of 14 residues. The CDR3 DNA reads TGTGCCAGCAGTGAAAGGTGGGATCGGGGTGAGCAGTTCTTC. It codes for CASSERWDRGEQFF.

This clone showed up just a few times. This specimen includes other DNA sequences encoding the same CDR3. The chain carries TRBV18 and TRBJ1-1; D uncertain. There are 13 residues in the CDR3. Germline CDR1 is KGHSH and CDR2 is LQKENI. Trimming removed 1 base at V and 1 base at J, with 4 bases between. CDR3 sequence (DNA): TGTGCCAGCTCACCACAGGGGAACACTGAAGCTTTCTTT. This sequence encodes CASSPQGNTEAFF.

In this sample, this clone turned up a few times. The V call is TRBV19, the J call TRBJ1-5; 9 bases fit TRBD1. CDR3 length: 14 amino acids. CDR1 and CDR2 (germline): LNHDA, SQIVND (reference sequence). J lost 5 bases, V lost 8 bases, and 7 bases had no gene match. The CDR3 nucleotides read TGTGCCAGTGCCGGGACAGGGACCCATCAGCCCCAGCATTTT. The encoded protein is CASAGTGTHQPQHF.

The chain links TRBV4-3 to TRBJ2-1; 8 bases line up with TRBD2. This CDR3 has 17 residues. With 0 bases clipped from V and 5 bases from J, the junction kept 9 bases outside the gene matches. The germline gives CDR1 LGHNA, CDR2 YSLEER. The CDR3 nucleotides read TGCGCCAGCAGCCAAGATCGTCGTAGCGGGAAGGACAATGAGCAGTTCTTC. Protein product: CASSQDRRSGKDNEQFF.

This chain links TRBV9 with TRBJ2-5; D is unresolved. CDR1 and CDR2 from the germline V gene are SGDLS and YYNGEE. Trimming stripped 0 bases from V and 3 bases from J, with 12 bases between. The CDR3 has 15 residues. CDR3 region: CASSVEGSHKETQYF. CDR3 coding DNA: TGTGCCAGCAGCGTAGAGGGCAGCCATAAAGAGACCCAGTACTTC. Complete variable domain (other parts from reference TRBV9 and TRBJ2-5): DSGVTQTPKHLITATGQRVTLRCSPRSGDLSVYWYQQSLDQGLQFLIQYYNGEERAKGNILERFSAQQFPDLHSELNLSSLELGDSALYFCASSVEGSHKETQYFGPGTRLLVL.

The chain is built from TRBV7-9 and TRBJ2-1; D gene uncertain. V gave up 5 bases and J gave up 5 bases, with 19 bases separating them. The V gene's germline CDR1 is SEHNR and CDR2 FQNEAQ (reference sequence). The CDR3 is 16 amino acids. CDR3 region: CASSPAKARRDNEQFF. In DNA form, the CDR3 reads TGTGCCAGCAGCCCCGCGAAGGCTAGACGTGACAATGAGCAGTTCTTC.

This rearrangement joins TRBV11-3 to TRBJ2-7, with TRBD1 matching over 11 bases. CDR1 and CDR2 (germline): SGHNT, YENEEA. The CDR3 contains 17 residues. Trimming cost V 6 bases and J 2 bases; bases outside gene matches: 12. CDR3 region: CASSLKRDRGFTYEQYF. The CDR3 DNA reads as TGTGCCAGCAGTCTAAAGCGGGACAGGGGGTTCACCTACGAGCAGTACTTC.

The gene calls are TRBV10-3 and TRBJ2-7, with unresolved D. The V gene lost 0 bases and the J gene lost 0 bases, with 12 bases spanning the gap. The CDR3 is 16 residues long. Germline V gene lookup returns CDR1 ENHRY and CDR2 SYGVKD. The CDR3 sequence: CAISESDFSSSYEQYF. The CDR3 DNA reads as TGTGCCATCAGTGAGTCTGATTTTTCTAGCTCCTACGAGCAGTACTTC.

The V and J genes are TRBV5-1 and TRBJ1-1; D remains ambiguous. This CDR3 spans 16 amino acids. V lost 3 bases to trimming and J lost 1 base, with 16 bases between them. Germline V gene data show CDR1 as SGHRS and CDR2 as YFSETQ. CDR3 DNA: TGCGCCAGCAGCTCTGGAAGTGTCGGCCCGAACACTGAAGCTTTCTTT. Protein sequence: CASSSGSVGPNTEAFF.

This clone was detected once. The genes are TRBV6-5 and TRBJ1-3; D is perhaps TRBD1 (6 bases). V was trimmed by 6 bases and J by 2 bases, leaving 14 bases between them. The germline CDR1 and CDR2 sequences are MNHEY and SVGAGI. The CDR3 loop spans 15 amino acids. The CDR3 sequence is CASSPGAYPGNTIYF. In DNA, the CDR3 is TGTGCCAGCAGCCCGGGGGCTTACCCTGGAAACACCATATATTTT.

The V gene is TRBV9, the J gene TRBJ1-1, with TRBD1 matching over 9 bases. The germline CDR1 and CDR2 sequences are SGDLS and YYNGEE. The CDR3 length is 15 residues. Unmatched junction bases numbered 4, after V lost 4 bases and J lost 0 bases. The chain's CDR3 is CASSTGQGLNTEAFF. CDR3 nucleotides: TGTGCCAGCAGCACCGGACAGGGGCTGAACACTGAAGCTTTCTTT.

CDR3 sequence reads: CASSFSLRGVTEAFF. The CDR3 nucleotides are TGCGCCAGCAGCTTTTCCCTAAGGGGGGTCACTGAAGCTTTCTTT. The V call is TRBV5-1, the J call TRBJ1-1; TRBD1 is a possible D gene (6 bases). This CDR3 region has 15 residues. The V and J ends lost 2 bases and 4 bases respectively, with 15 bases between them. Looked up from germline, CDR1 is SGHRS and CDR2 is YFSETQ.